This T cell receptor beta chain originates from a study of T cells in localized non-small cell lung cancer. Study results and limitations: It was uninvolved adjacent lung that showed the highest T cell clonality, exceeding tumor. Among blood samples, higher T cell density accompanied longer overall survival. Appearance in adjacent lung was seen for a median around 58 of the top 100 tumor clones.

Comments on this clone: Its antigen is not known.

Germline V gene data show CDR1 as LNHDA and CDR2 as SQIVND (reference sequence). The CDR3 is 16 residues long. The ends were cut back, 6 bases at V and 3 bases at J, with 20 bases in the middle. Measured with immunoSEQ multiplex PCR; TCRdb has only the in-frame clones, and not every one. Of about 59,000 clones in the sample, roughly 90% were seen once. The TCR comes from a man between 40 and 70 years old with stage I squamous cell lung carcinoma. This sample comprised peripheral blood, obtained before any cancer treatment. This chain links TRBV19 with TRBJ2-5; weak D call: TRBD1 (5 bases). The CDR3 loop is CASSNQGGPREETQYF. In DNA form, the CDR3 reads TGTGCCAGTAGCAATCAGGGTGGACCCAGGGAAGAGACCCAGTACTTC. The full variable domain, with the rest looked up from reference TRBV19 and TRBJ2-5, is DGGITQSPKYLFRKEGQNVTLSCEQNLNHDAMYWYRQDPGQGLRLIYYSQIVNDFQKGDIAEGYSVSREKKESFPLTVTSAQKNPTAFYLCASSNQGGPREETQYFGPGTRLLVL.